The present T cell receptor (beta chain) was sequenced within a study of blood T cell repertoires in COVID-19. Study-wide background: Samples representing acute and convalescent COVID-19 were sourced from the United States, Italy and Spain. PBMCs, B-cell-depleted T cells, or T cells were the source of the cDNA or gDNA that made up the material.

As originally analysed: Cell counts per sample came from amplifying reference gene primers. This table comes from immunoSEQ multiplex PCR, and its TCRdb copy is limited to in-frame clones, with some not included. The D gene and trimming were derived from the DNA, and the V and J assignments and clone size from that table. The profile shows fewer than 250,000 clones, around 90% of them singletons. Germline V gene sequence: CDR1 MNHEY, CDR2 SVGEGT. CDR3 length: 15 residues. Trimming left V 5 bases short and J 3 bases short, with 14 bases between. The sequence came from a man between 65 and 85 years old with acute or convalescent COVID-19. This sequence joins TRBV6-2 or TRBV6-3 and TRBJ1-5, with D possibly TRBD1 on 6 matching bases. Sequenced: peripheral blood. CDR3 protein: CASSPSGQNNQPQHF. In DNA form, the CDR3 reads TGTGCCAGCAGTCCCTCAGGACAGAACAATCAGCCCCAGCATTTT.